Here is one TCR beta chain with its context. Trimming cost V 3 bases and J 0 bases; bases outside gene matches: 8. The germline CDR1 and CDR2 sequences are SGDLS and YYNGEE. The CDR3 extends over 16 amino acids. This cohort consisted of healthy bone marrow donors. This entry belongs to a study of cytomegalovirus exposure and HLA in healthy donors. The PCR had 60 Vbeta and 13 Jbeta primers. This table comes from immunoSEQ multiplex PCR, and its TCRdb copy is limited to in-frame clones, with some not included. Of 100,000 to 150,000 clones in the sample, about a sixth were seen once. Sample: PBMCs. The receptor was derived from a female donor in good health and CMV-seropositive. This rearrangement joins TRBV9 to TRBJ1-1, with 7 positions matching TRBD1. CDR3 sequence reads: CASSEGAFGLNTEAFF. CDR3 coding DNA: TGTGCCAGCAGCGAGGGGGCGTTTGGATTGAACACTGAAGCTTTCTTT.